This TCR beta chain was recovered during a study of somatic mutations in T cells in chronic GVHD (TCRdb year 2020). Genomic DNA was isolated and then used for TCRbeta deep sequencing. TCRbeta CDR3 sequencing and initial data processing were performed as a commercial service with the immunoSEQ assay. As for how the authors treated the data: Reads were demultiplexed, adapter and primer sequences removed, similar clones merged by frequency-ratio clustering, and V, D, J genes annotated with IMGT. TCRdb stores this immuneACCESS table with in-frame sequences only. Part of the clones is absent; in the studies checked, under half of the shortfall reflects unresolved V genes, and no reason is known for the rest. V and J calls plus clone size are reproduced from that table; the DNA served to infer D and trimming. The sample data list about 14,000 clones, and around 80% of these were observed just once. The ten largest clones capture approximately 31% of the sample.

About this clone: Its antigen specificity is not known. Within one base of it there is no much larger clone, and no base qualities were kept.

Sorting staining used anti-CD3, anti-CD4, anti-CD8 and a Vbeta20 antibody from the IOTest Beta Mark kit on a FACSAria III, with purity above 98%. Peripheral blood was drawn into sodium heparin tubes, and mononuclear cells were separated by Ficoll-Paque PLUS density gradient centrifugation. Before TCRbeta deep sequencing, the CD4+ Vbeta20+, CD4+ Vbeta20-, and CD8+ T cell fractions were FACS-sorted. The germline V gene encodes CDR1 LNHDA and CDR2 SQIVND (reference sequence). From the cysteine through the phenylalanine, the CDR3 covers 17 amino acids. The sequence is cut down to CDR3 DNA, 51 bases in frame from base 1. V is reduced by 2 bases and J by 6 bases, leaving a spacing of 22 bases between them.

Source material: Vbeta20-negative CD4+ T cells from blood. The cell subset or site label for this specimen denotes: CD4+ T cells sorted as TCR Vbeta20 negative by flow cytometry. Recombination joined TRBV19 with TRBJ1-2, and TRBD1 may be the D gene, going by 6 matching bases. The clonotype comes from a male patient between 45 and 60 years old with chronic graft-versus-host disease. Some T cells may derive from the graft donor when a transplant has been performed. The CDR3 has the sequence CASSIPEGDTPTNGYTF. The DNA is TGTGCCAGTAGTATACCCGAGGGGGACACACCAACAAATGGCTACACCTTC.